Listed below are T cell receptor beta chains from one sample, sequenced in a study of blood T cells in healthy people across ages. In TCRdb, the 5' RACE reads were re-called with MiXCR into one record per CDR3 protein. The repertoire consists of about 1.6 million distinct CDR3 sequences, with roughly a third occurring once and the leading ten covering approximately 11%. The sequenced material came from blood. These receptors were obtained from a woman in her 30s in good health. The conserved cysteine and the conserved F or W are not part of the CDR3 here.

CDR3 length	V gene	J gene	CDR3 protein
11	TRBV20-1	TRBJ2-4	SAVQGARNIQY
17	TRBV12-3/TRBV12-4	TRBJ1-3	ASNPRRGLRTPSGNTIY
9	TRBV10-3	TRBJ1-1	AIRGSAEAF
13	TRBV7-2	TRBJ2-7	ASSPPAGAAYEQY
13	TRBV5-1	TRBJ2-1	ASSFGQGPGNEQF
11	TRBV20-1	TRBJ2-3	GALAVKTDTQY
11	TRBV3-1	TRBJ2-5	ASSKEGPETQY
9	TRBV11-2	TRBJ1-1	ASSHMGGAF
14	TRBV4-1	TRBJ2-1	ASSAFLRTAYNEQF
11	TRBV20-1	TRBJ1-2	SARRPGSYGYT
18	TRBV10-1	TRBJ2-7	ASSDKAGGPRSGDSYEQY
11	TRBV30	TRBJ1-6	AWSRVKNSPLH
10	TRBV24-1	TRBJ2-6	ARRAGANVLT
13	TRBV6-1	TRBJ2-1	ASRAHGTGYNEQF
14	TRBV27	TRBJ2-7	ASSLGTPEGYYEQY